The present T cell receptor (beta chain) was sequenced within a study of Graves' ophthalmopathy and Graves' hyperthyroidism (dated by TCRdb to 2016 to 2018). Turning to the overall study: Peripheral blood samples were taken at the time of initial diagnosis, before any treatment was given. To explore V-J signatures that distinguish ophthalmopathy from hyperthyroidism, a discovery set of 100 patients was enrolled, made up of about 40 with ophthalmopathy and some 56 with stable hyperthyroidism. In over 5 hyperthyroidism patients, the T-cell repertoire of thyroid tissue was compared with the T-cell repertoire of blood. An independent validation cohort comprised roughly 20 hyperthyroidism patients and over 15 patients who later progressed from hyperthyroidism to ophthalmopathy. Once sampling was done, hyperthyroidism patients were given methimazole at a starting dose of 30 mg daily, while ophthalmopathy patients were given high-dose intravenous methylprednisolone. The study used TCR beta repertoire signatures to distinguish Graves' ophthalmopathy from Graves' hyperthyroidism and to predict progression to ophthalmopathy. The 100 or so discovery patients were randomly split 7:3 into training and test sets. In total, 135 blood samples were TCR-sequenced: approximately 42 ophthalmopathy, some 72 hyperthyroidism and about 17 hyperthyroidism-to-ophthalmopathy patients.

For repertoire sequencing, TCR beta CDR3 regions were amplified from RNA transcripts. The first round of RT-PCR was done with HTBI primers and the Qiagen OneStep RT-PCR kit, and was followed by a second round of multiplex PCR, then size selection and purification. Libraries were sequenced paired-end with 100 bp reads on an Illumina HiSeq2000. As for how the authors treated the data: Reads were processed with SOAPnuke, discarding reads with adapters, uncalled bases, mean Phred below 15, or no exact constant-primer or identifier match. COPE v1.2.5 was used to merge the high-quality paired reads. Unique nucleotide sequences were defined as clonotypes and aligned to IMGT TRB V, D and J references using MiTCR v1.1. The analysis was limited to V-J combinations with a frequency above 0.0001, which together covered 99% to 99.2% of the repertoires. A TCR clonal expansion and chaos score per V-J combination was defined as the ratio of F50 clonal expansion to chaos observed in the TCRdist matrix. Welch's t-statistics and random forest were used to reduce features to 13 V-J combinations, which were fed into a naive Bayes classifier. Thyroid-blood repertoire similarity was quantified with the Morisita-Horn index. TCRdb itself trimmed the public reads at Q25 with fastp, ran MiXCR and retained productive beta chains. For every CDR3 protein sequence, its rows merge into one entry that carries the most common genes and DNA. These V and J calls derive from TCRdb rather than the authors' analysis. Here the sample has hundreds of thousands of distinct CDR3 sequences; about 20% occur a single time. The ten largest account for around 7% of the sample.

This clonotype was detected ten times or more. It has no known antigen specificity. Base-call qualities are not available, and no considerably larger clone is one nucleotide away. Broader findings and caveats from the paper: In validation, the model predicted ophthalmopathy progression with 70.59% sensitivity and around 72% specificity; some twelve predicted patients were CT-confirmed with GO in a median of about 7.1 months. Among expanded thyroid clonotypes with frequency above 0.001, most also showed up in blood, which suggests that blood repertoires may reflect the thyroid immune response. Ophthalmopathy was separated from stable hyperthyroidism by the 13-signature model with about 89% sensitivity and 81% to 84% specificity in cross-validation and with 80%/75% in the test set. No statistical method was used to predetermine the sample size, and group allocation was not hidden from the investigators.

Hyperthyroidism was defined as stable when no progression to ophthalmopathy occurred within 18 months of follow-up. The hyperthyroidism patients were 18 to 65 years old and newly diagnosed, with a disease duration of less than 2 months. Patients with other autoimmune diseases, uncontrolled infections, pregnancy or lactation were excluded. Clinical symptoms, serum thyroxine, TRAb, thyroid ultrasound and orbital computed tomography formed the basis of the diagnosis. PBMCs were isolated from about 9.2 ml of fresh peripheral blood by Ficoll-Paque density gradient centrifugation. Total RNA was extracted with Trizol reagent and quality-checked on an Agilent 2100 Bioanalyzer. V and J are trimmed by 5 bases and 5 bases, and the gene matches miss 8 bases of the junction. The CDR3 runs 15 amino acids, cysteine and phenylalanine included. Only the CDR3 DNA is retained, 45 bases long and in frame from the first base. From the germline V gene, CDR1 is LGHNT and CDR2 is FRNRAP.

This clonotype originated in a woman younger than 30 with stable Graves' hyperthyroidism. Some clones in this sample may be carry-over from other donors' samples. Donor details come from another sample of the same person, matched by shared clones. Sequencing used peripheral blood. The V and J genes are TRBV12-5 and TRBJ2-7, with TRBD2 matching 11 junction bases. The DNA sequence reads TGTGCTAGTGGTACCGGGACTAGCGGTATCCACGAGCAGTACTTC. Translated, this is CASGTGTSGIHEQYF.